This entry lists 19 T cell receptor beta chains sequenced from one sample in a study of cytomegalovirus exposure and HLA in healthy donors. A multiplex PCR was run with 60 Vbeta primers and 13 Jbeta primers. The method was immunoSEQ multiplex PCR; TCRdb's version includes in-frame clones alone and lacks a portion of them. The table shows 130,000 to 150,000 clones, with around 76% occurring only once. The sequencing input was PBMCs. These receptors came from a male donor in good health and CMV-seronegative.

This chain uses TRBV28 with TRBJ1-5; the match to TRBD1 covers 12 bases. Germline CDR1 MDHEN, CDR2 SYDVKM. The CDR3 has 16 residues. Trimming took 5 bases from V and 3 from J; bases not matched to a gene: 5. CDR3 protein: CASSPGTGGDNQPQHF. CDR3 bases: TGTGCCAGCAGTCCCGGGACAGGGGGCGACAATCAGCCCCAGCATTTT. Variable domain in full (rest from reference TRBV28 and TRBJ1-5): DVKVTQSSRYLVKRTGEKVFLECVQDMDHENMFWYRQDPGLGLRLIYFSYDVKMKEKGDIPEGYSVSREKKERFSLILESASTNQTSMYLCASSPGTGGDNQPQHFGDGTRLSIL.

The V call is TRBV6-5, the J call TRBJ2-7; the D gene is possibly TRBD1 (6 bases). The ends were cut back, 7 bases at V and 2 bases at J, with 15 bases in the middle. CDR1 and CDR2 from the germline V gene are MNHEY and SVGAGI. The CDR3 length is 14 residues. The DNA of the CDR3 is TGTGCCAGCAACCCCCGGCAGGGGACCTACGAGCAGTACTTC. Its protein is CASNPRQGTYEQYF.

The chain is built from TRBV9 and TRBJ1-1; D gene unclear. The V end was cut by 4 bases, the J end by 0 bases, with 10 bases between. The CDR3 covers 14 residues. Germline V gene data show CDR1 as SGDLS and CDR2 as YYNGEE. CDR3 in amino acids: CASSPLAMNTEAFF. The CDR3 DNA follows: TGTGCCAGCAGCCCATTAGCGATGAACACTGAAGCTTTCTTT.

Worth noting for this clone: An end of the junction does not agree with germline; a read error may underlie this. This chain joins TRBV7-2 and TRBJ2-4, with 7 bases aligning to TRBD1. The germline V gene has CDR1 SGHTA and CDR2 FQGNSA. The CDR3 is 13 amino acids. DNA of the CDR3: TGTGCCAGCACGAGGGCACAGGGGAGCTTGTGGGACTTC. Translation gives CASTRAQGSLWDF. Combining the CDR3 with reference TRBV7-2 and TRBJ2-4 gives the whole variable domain GAGVSQSPSNKVTEKGKDVELRCDPISGHTALYWYRQSLGQGLEFLIYFQGNSAPDKSGLPSDRFSAERTGGSVSTLTIQRTQQEDSAVYLCASTRAQGSLWDFGAGTRLSVL.

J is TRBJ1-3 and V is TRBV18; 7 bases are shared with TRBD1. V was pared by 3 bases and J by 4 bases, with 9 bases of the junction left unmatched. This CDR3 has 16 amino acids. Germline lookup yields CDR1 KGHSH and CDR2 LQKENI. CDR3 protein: CASSPSPGGSGNTIYF. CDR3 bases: TGTGCCAGCTCACCTTCACCAGGGGGTTCGGGAAACACCATATATTTT.

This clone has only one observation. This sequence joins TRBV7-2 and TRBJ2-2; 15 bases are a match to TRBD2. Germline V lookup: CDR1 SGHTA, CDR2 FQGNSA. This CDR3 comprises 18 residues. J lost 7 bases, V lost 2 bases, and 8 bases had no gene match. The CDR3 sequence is CASSLSGLAGGLGGELFF. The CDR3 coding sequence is TGTGCCAGCAGCTTATCAGGACTAGCGGGGGGGCTTGGCGGGGAGCTGTTTTTT.

The CDR3 sequence is CASSQDRGLGQLIQYF. DNA for the CDR3: TGCGCCAGCAGCCAAGATAGGGGACTGGGACAGCTAATACAGTATTTT. The chain uses TRBV4-1 and TRBJ2-3; D may be TRBD1 (7 bases). Trimming stripped 0 bases from V and 12 bases from J, with 22 bases between. CDR1 and CDR2 (germline): MGHRA, YSYEKL. This CDR3 is built from 16 residues.

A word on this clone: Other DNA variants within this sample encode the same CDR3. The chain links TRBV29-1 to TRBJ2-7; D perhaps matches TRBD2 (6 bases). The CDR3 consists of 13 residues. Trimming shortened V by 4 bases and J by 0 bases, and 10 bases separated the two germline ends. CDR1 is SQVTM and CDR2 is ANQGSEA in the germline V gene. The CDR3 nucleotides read TGCAGCGTTGTTGGGGGGAGCTCCTACGAGCAGTACTTC. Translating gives CSVVGGSSYEQYF.

CDR3 nucleotides: TGTGCCAGCCGCCCCCGTTCAACAGGCCAGGCTAATGAAAAACTGTTTTTT. Its protein product is CASRPRSTGQANEKLFF. The chain is built from TRBV4-2 and TRBJ1-4; the D gene is possibly TRBD1 (5 bases). Germline V CDR1 and CDR2: LGHNA, YNFKEQ. The length of the CDR3 is 17 residues. Trimming took 8 bases from V and 3 from J, leaving 22 bases between them.

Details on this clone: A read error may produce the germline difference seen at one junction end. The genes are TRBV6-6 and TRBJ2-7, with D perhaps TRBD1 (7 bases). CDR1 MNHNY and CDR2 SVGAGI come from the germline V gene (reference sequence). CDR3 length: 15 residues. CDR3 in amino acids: CPSSRQGGLGYEQYF. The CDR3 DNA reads TGTCCCAGCAGTCGTCAGGGGGGATTAGGCTACGAGCAGTACTTC.

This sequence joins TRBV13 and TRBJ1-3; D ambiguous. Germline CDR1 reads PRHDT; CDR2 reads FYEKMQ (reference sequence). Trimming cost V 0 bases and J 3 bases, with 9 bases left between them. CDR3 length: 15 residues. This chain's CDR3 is CASSLGRRNGNTIYF. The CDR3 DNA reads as TGTGCCAGCAGCTTAGGACGGAGGAATGGAAACACCATATATTTT.

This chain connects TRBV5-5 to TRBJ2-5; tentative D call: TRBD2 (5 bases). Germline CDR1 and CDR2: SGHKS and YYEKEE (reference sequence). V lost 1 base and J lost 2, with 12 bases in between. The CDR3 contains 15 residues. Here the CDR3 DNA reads TGTGCCAGCAGCTTGTCGAGCGGCTGGCAAGAGACCCAGTACTTC. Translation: CASSLSSGWQETQYF.

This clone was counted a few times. The CDR3 DNA sequence: TGTGCCAGCAGTGACTCGTCTTTAGAGCAGTTCTTC. This sequence encodes CASSDSSLEQFF. V is TRBV6-4 and J is TRBJ2-1; D ambiguous. Germline CDR1 reads MRHNA; CDR2 reads SNTAGT. V was cut by 0 bases and J by 10 bases, with 7 bases left in between. The CDR3 has 12 amino acids.

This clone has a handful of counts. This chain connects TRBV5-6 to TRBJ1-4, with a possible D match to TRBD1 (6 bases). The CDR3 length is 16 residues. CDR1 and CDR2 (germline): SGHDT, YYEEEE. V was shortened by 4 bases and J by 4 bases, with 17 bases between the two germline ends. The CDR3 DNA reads TGTGCCAGCAGCCAGGATCCAGGGGCACTTAATGAAAAACTGTTTTTT. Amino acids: CASSQDPGALNEKLFF.

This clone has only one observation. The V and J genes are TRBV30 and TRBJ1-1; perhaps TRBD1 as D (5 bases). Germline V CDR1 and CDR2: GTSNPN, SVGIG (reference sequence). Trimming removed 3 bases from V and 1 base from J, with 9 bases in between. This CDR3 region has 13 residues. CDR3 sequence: CAWRRGPNTEAFF. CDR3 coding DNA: TGTGCCTGGAGAAGGGGCCCGAACACTGAAGCTTTCTTT.

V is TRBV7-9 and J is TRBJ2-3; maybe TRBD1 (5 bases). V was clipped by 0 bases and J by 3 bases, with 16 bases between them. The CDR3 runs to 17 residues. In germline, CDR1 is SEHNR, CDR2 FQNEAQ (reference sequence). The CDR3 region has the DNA TGTGCCAGCAGCTTAGCACCCTTTGGAAGGGGAACAGATACGCAGTATTTT. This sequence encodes CASSLAPFGRGTDTQYF.

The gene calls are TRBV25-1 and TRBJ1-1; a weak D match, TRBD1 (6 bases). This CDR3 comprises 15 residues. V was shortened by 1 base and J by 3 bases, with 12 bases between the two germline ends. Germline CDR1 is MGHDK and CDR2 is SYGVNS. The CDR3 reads CASSELLGGDTEAFF. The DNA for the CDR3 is TGTGCCAGCAGTGAATTATTAGGGGGGGACACTGAAGCTTTCTTT.

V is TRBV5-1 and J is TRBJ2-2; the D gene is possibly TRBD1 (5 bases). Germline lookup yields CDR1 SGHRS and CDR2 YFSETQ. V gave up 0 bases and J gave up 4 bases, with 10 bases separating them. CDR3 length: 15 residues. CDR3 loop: CASSLGRALTGELFF. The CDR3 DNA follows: TGCGCCAGCAGCTTGGGCAGGGCCCTCACCGGGGAGCTGTTTTTT. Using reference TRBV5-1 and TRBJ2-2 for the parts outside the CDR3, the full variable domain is KAGVTQTPRYLIKTRGQQVTLSCSPISGHRSVSWYQQTPGQGLQFLFEYFSETQRNKGNFPGRFSGRQFSNSRSEMNVSTLELGDSALYLCASSLGRALTGELFFGEGSRLTVL.

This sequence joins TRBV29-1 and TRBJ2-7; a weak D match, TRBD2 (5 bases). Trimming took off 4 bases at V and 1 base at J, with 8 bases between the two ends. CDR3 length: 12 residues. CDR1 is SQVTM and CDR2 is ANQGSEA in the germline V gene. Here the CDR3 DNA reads TGCAGCGTTGGGCGGACTTCCTACGAGCAGTACTTC. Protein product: CSVGRTSYEQYF.